The 13 T cell receptor beta chains below were found in one sample sequenced in a study of T cells after yellow fever vaccination. TCRdb re-called the 5' RACE reads with MiXCR, one entry per CDR3 protein. Among 300,000 to 350,000 distinct CDR3 sequences, 3.5% to 5% were seen once, and the ten largest hold around 19%. The sample here was PBMCs, taken 15 days after the yellow fever booster vaccination. The receptor source for this set is a man younger than 35 who received the YFV17D yellow fever vaccine.

At least ten counts were recorded for this clonotype. The chain has TRBV4-2 and TRBJ2-1, with no clear D. Germline V gene lookup returns CDR1 LGHNA and CDR2 YNFKEQ. Deletions cut 4 bases from V and 7 bases from J, with 17 bases between. The CDR3 length is 15 residues. DNA of the CDR3: TGTGCCAGCAGCCCAGGACCGATAGCCCGGAATGAGCAGTTCTTC. Its protein product is CASSPGPIARNEQFF.

This clonotype was seen ten or more times. This chain uses TRBV4-3 with TRBJ1-6; no firm D call. Per germline, CDR1 LGHNA and CDR2 YSLEER. The CDR3 is made up of 15 amino acids. Deletions cut 0 bases from V and 10 bases from J, with 13 bases between. CDR3 sequence: CASSQDVERGSPLHF. DNA of the CDR3: TGCGCCAGCAGCCAAGATGTGGAGCGGGGATCACCCCTCCACTTT.

V is TRBV20-1 and J is TRBJ1-1; D not resolved. This CDR3 has 15 amino acids. CDR1 and CDR2 (germline): DFQATT, SNEGSKA (reference sequence). Trimming left V 8 bases short and J 0 bases short, with 19 bases between. CDR3 loop: CSTNSDWGMNTEAFF. The CDR3 bases are TGCAGTACCAATTCTGACTGGGGAATGAACACTGAAGCTTTCTTT.

This clonotype was seen a few times. The gene calls are TRBV6-2 or TRBV6-3 and TRBJ2-1; D is perhaps TRBD2 (5 bases). This CDR3 comprises 13 residues. V lost 10 bases to trimming and J lost 6 bases, with 16 bases between them. The germline gives CDR1 MNHEY, CDR2 SVGEGT. The CDR3 sequence is CATLQASTNEQFF. CDR3 bases: TGTGCCACACTCCAAGCTAGCACCAATGAGCAGTTCTTC.

This clonotype was observed a few times. The gene calls are TRBV9 and TRBJ2-2; TRBD2 aligns across 7 bases. V lost 0 bases and J lost 6; bases outside the gene matches: 5. The CDR3 is 15 amino acids. CDR1 SGDLS and CDR2 YYNGEE come from the germline V gene. This CDR3 is CASSVVGGIAGELFF. CDR3 DNA: TGTGCCAGCAGCGTAGTCGGGGGGATCGCCGGGGAGCTGTTTTTT.

This chain links TRBV18 with TRBJ1-1; 9 positions match TRBD1. Germline V gene sequence: CDR1 KGHSH, CDR2 LQKENI. V lost 2 bases, J lost 3 bases, and 7 bases stayed unmatched. The CDR3 is 16 residues long. CDR3 DNA sequence: TGTGCCAGCTCACCATACCCGGGACAGGGCGACACTGAAGCTTTCTTT. Its translation: CASSPYPGQGDTEAFF. Looking up the rest from reference TRBV18 and TRBJ1-1 gives the full variable domain: NAGVMQNPRHLVRRRGQEARLRCSPMKGHSHVYWYRQLPEEGLKFMVYLQKENIIDESGMPKERFSAEFPKEGPSILRIQQVVRGDSAAYFCASSPYPGQGDTEAFFGQGTRLTVV.

In its sample, this clonotype was seen many times. The chain couples TRBV21-1 to TRBJ2-2. TRBV21-1 is a known pseudogene. The length of the CDR3 is 11 residues. CDR3 loop: CASRSSGELFF. The CDR3 DNA reads TGTGCCAGCAGGTCGAGCGGGGAGCTGTTTTTT.

The gene calls are TRBV7-6 and TRBJ2-2, with 7 bases aligning to TRBD2. V gave up 3 bases and J gave up 7 bases; unmatched junction bases: 11. CDR3 size: 16 residues. Germline V gene lookup returns CDR1 SGHVS and CDR2 FNYEAQ. The CDR3 protein is CASSLTAGHRNGELFF. The CDR3 DNA reads as TGTGCCAGCAGCTTGACAGCGGGGCATCGGAACGGGGAGCTGTTTTTT.

This clonotype was seen repeatedly, ten times or more. The chain couples TRBV20-1 to TRBJ2-3; D is unclear. The CDR3 totals 11 residues. Germline loops: CDR1 DFQATT, CDR2 SNEGSKA (reference sequence). Trimming removed 3 bases from V and 1 base from J, with 2 bases in between. For the CDR3, the DNA is TGCAGTGCTAGCGGCACAGATACGCAGTATTTT. Protein: CSASGTDTQYF.

This clonotype was detected many times. The rearrangement uses TRBV7-2 and TRBJ1-2, with a tentative D call TRBD1 (6 bases). Germline CDR1 is SGHTA and CDR2 is FQGNSA. Deletions cut 0 bases from V and 5 bases from J, with 16 bases between. This CDR3 spans 16 amino acids. CDR3 in amino acids: CASSLAEGQSWYGYTF. CDR3 DNA: TGTGCCAGCAGCTTAGCCGAAGGACAGAGCTGGTATGGCTACACCTTC.

This chain links TRBV13 with TRBJ1-2, with 7 bases identical to TRBD1. V lost 3 bases and J lost 0; bases outside the gene matches: 7. Germline assignment: CDR1 PRHDT and CDR2 FYEKMQ (reference sequence). The CDR3 loop spans 16 amino acids. In DNA form, the CDR3 reads TGTGCCAGCAGCTTTAGACAGGGAAGAGCTAACTATGGCTACACCTTC. Protein sequence: CASSFRQGRANYGYTF. The variable domain in full, with the rest retrieved from reference TRBV13 and TRBJ1-2, is AAGVIQSPRHLIKEKRETATLKCYPIPRHDTVYWYQQGPGQDPQFLISFYEKMQSDKGSIPDRFSAQQFSDYHSELNMSSLELGDSALYFCASSFRQGRANYGYTFGSGTRLTVV.

This clonotype was observed at least ten times. This CDR3 is CASSLPGGANTIYF. CDR3 nucleotides: TGTGCCAGCAGTTTGCCCGGGGGCGCGAACACCATATATTTT. The chain joins TRBV12-3 or TRBV12-4 to TRBJ1-3, with a weak D call TRBD1 (6 bases). V was shortened by 3 bases and J by 7 bases, with 13 bases between the two germline ends. CDR3 length equals 14 residues.

The sample holds a few counts of this clonotype. The J gene is TRBJ1-1, the V gene TRBV7-2, with D hard to call. The V end lost 4 bases, the J end lost 1 base, and 10 bases lay between the germline ends. The CDR3 runs to 14 residues. CDR1 and CDR2 from the germline V gene are SGHTA and FQGNSA. The CDR3 loop reads CASSSSRWNTEAFF. As DNA, the CDR3 is TGTGCCAGCAGCTCCTCCAGGTGGAACACTGAAGCTTTCTTT.